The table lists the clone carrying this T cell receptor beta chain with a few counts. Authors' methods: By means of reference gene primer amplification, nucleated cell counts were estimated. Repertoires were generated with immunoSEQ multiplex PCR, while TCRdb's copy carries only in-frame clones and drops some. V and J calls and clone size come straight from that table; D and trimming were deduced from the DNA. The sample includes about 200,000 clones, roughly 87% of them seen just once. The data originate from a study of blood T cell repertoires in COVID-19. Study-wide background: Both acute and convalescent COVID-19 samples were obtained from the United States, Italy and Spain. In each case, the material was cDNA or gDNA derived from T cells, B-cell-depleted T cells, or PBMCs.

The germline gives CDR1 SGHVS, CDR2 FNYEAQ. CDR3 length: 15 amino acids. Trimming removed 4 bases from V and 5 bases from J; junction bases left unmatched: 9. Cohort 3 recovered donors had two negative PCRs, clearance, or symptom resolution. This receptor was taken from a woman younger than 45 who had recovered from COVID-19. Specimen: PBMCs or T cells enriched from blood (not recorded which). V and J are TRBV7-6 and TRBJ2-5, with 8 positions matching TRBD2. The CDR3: CASSSRLASTETQYF. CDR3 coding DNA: TGTGCCAGCAGCTCCCGACTAGCGTCTACGGAGACCCAGTACTTC. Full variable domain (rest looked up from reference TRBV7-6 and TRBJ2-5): GAGVSQSPRYKVTKRGQDVALRCDPISGHVSLYWYRQALGQGPEFLTYFNYEAQQDKSGLPNDRFSAERPEGSISTLTIQRTEQRDSAMYRCASSSRLASTETQYFGPGTRLLVL.